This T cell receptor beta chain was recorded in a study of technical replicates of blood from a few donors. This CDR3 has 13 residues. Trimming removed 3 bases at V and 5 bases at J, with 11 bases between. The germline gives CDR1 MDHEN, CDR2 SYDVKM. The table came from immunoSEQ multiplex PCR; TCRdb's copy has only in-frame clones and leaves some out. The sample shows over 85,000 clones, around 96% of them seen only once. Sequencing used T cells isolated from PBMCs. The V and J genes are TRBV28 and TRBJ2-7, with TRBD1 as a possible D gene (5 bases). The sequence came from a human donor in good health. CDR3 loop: CASSFTRAHEQYF. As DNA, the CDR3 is TGTGCCAGCAGTTTTACCAGGGCCCACGAGCAGTACTTC.